The sample holds a few counts of the clone carrying this T cell receptor (beta chain). Its antigen is undetermined. The Oncomine TCR Beta short-read assay was applied to DNA of cultured CD4+ T cells. TCRdb re-derived calls from the PCR reads in MiXCR, one entry per CDR3 protein. The table lists about 7,200 distinct CDR3 sequences, roughly two fifths of them singletons, with 14% in the top ten. Treatment meaning: approximately 10-day PBMC culture with coronavirus spike peptide pools or control peptides (ViraFEST assay). According to the study, CD4+ T cells from the unexposed donor were gathered ahead of the COVID-19 pandemic (2011-2018). This entry is derived from a study of vaccination and CD4 T cells after COVID-19. CDR3 size: 13 residues. Trimming left V 4 bases short and J 4 bases short, with 11 bases between. The germline V gene has CDR1 SGHDT and CDR2 YYEEEE.

What was sequenced was CD4+ T cells from blood, cultured in vitro. V is TRBV5-6 and J is TRBJ1-2, with TRBD1 as a possible D gene (5 bases). The receptor was isolated from a human donor in good health. The CDR3 is CASSHSGAYGYTF. CDR3 DNA: TGTGCCAGCAGCCATTCCGGGGCCTATGGCTACACCTTC.